This passage covers 19 T cell receptor beta chains from one sample sequenced in a study of T cells in localized non-small cell lung cancer. Repertoires were generated with immunoSEQ multiplex PCR, while TCRdb's copy carries only in-frame clones and drops some. The data hold roughly 30,000 clones, with about 86% observed a single time. This sample comprised peripheral blood mononuclear cells, obtained before any cancer treatment. The receptors derive from a man aged 35 to 69 with stage III lung adenocarcinoma.

This chain uses TRBV10-2 with TRBJ2-5, with 8 bases identical to TRBD1. From germline, CDR1 is WSHSY and CDR2 SAAADI. The CDR3 spans 16 residues. After removal of 8 bases from V and 2 bases from J, the junction contained 13 bases not matched to a gene. The CDR3 reads CASGAPDRVSQETQYF. Here the CDR3 DNA reads TGCGCCAGCGGGGCCCCGGACAGGGTTTCTCAAGAGACCCAGTACTTC.

This chain uses TRBV5-5 with TRBJ2-3; either TRBD1 or TRBD2 may supply D (5 bases each). V was clipped by 4 bases and J by 2 bases, with 14 bases between them. The CDR3 runs to 15 residues. CDR1 and CDR2 (germline): SGHKS, YYEKEE (reference sequence). The CDR3 bases are TGTGCCAGCAGCCTGGGACCCCAGGCCACAGATACGCAGTATTTT. Its protein is CASSLGPQATDTQYF.

The chain couples TRBV7-8 to TRBJ1-3; D is unclear. CDR3 length: 12 residues. Looked up from germline, CDR1 is SGHVS and CDR2 is FQNEAQ. The germline V and J ends were trimmed by 5 bases and 7 bases, with 9 bases remaining between them. CDR3 loop: CASSQTQNTIYF. CDR3 coding DNA: TGTGCCAGCAGCCAGACCCAGAACACCATATATTTT.

This sequence joins TRBV14 and TRBJ2-7; possible D gene TRBD1, 6 bases. V was clipped by 1 base and J by 2 bases, with 15 bases between them. Germline values: CDR1 SGHDN, CDR2 FVKESK. The length of the CDR3 is 16 residues. The CDR3 DNA follows: TGTGCCAGCAGCCAAGGTGGGGGAAGGGGGACCTACGAGCAGTACTTC. Residues: CASSQGGGRGTYEQYF.

The chain carries TRBV27 and TRBJ2-2, with a possible D match to TRBD1 (6 bases). CDR1 is MNHEY and CDR2 is SMNVEV in the germline V gene (reference sequence). This CDR3 region has 15 residues. V lost 5 bases, J lost 6 bases, and 16 bases lay in between. The CDR3 spells CASSAITGFAGELFF. CDR3 nucleotide sequence: TGTGCCAGCAGTGCCATCACAGGGTTCGCCGGGGAGCTGTTTTTT.

The chain joins TRBV5-1 to TRBJ2-2; no reliable D call. The CDR3 sequence is 13 residues long. Germline V gene lookup returns CDR1 SGHRS and CDR2 YFSETQ. V dropped 2 bases and J dropped 4 bases, with 6 bases sitting between them. CDR3 in DNA: TGCGCCAGCAGCTTAGAAGGCACCGGGGAGCTGTTTTTT. This encodes CASSLEGTGELFF.

This clone has just one count. V is TRBV5-4 and J is TRBJ2-1; 8 nucleotides line up with TRBD2. Germline V gene sequence: CDR1 SGHNT, CDR2 YYREEE (reference sequence). The trim removed 4 bases at V and 6 bases at J, leaving 9 bases unmatched. This CDR3 is 15 amino acids long. The CDR3 bases are TGTGCCAGCAGCCAAGGACTAGCCTTTGGCAATGAGCAGTTCTTC. Amino acid sequence: CASSQGLAFGNEQFF.

The CDR3 coding sequence is TGTGCCAGCAGAGGTGGGCTCCGATATGGCTACACCTTC. It specifies CASRGGLRYGYTF. This chain connects TRBV6-6 to TRBJ1-2; D is unclear. Trimming cost V 6 bases and J 5 bases, with 13 bases left between them. The CDR3 runs to 13 residues. Per the germline V gene, CDR1 is MNHNY and CDR2 is SVGAGI (reference sequence).

The chain employs TRBV13 and TRBJ2-3; 7 bases are shared with TRBD1. V was pared by 1 base and J by 4 bases, with 11 bases of the junction left unmatched. From germline, CDR1 is PRHDT and CDR2 FYEKMQ (reference sequence). This CDR3 has 17 residues. The CDR3: CASSLVFGEGASDTQYF. Written as DNA, the CDR3 is TGTGCCAGCAGCTTAGTCTTTGGTGAGGGGGCCTCAGATACGCAGTATTTT.

The chain combines TRBV19 with TRBJ2-5; D unclear. There are 14 residues in the CDR3. Trimming removed 6 bases at V and 1 base at J, with 12 bases between. CDR1 LNHDA and CDR2 SQIVND come from the germline V gene (reference sequence). The CDR3 nucleotides read TGTGCCAGTAGCGGGCGGTCAGGCCAAGAGACCCAGTACTTC. It is translated as CASSGRSGQETQYF.

The chain combines TRBV5-4 with TRBJ2-4; no firm D call. The germline V gene encodes CDR1 SGHNT and CDR2 YYREEE (reference sequence). The V end lost 4 bases, the J end lost 3 bases, and 5 bases lay between the germline ends. The CDR3 has 12 amino acids. The CDR3 here is CASSLDKNIQYF. In nucleotides, the CDR3 is TGTGCCAGCAGCCTGGACAAAAACATTCAGTACTTC.

V and J are TRBV20-1 and TRBJ1-2; D is undetermined. CDR1 and CDR2 from the germline V gene are DFQATT and SNEGSKA (reference sequence). V was trimmed by 3 bases and J by 4 bases, leaving 6 bases between them. The CDR3 contains 11 residues. This CDR3 is CSASAVYGYTF. Here the CDR3 DNA reads TGCAGTGCTAGCGCGGTCTATGGCTACACCTTC.

The chain couples TRBV15 to TRBJ2-5; 8 positions match TRBD2. Germline CDR1 reads LNHNV; CDR2 reads YYDKDF (reference sequence). V was pared by 4 bases and J by 6 bases, with 1 base of the junction left unmatched. This CDR3 is built from 12 residues. This chain's CDR3 is CATSTGGKTQYF. The DNA of the CDR3 is TGTGCCACCAGCACGGGGGGGAAGACCCAGTACTTC.

CDR3 loop: CASMTSFADTQYF. The CDR3 DNA follows: TGTGCCAGCATGACTTCTTTCGCAGATACGCAGTATTTT. The J gene is TRBJ2-3, the V gene TRBV6-1; D not certain. Germline-derived CDR1 and CDR2 are MNHNS and SASEGT. This CDR3 comprises 13 residues. The ends were cut back, 7 bases at V and 4 bases at J, with 12 bases in the middle.

The chain links TRBV2 to TRBJ2-2, with D hard to call. Germline V gives CDR1 SNHLY, CDR2 FYNNEI. Trimming cost V 6 bases and J 6 bases, with 11 bases left between them. The length of the CDR3 is 13 residues. CDR3 region: CASSAQWSGELFF. CDR3 DNA: TGTGCCAGCAGCGCTCAATGGTCCGGGGAGCTGTTTTTT.

This chain uses TRBV11-2 with TRBJ1-1; D uncertain. The CDR3 totals 15 residues. Germline V lookup: CDR1 SGHAT, CDR2 FQNNGV. V was cut by 1 base and J by 0 bases, with 9 bases left in between. The CDR3 DNA sequence: TGTGCCAGCAGCTTAGGGCCGGGGATGAACACTGAAGCTTTCTTT. Amino acids: CASSLGPGMNTEAFF. The entire variable domain, with the rest obtained from reference TRBV11-2 and TRBJ1-1, is as follows: EAGVAQSPRYKIIEKRQSVAFWCNPISGHATLYWYQQILGQGPKLLIQFQNNGVVDDSQLPKDRFSAERLKGVDSTLKIQPAKLEDSAVYLCASSLGPGMNTEAFFGQGTRLTVV.

V usage is TRBV5-1 and J usage is TRBJ2-3; TRBD1 agrees at 8 bases. The germline V gene has CDR1 SGHRS and CDR2 YFSETQ. The CDR3 runs 16 residues. V lost 2 bases, J lost 0 bases, and 5 bases stayed unmatched. CDR3 in DNA: TGCGCCAGCAGCTTTCAGGGGGCGTCTAGCACAGATACGCAGTATTTT. Amino acids: CASSFQGASSTDTQYF. Based on the CDR3 plus reference TRBV5-1 and TRBJ2-3, the full variable domain is KAGVTQTPRYLIKTRGQQVTLSCSPISGHRSVSWYQQTPGQGLQFLFEYFSETQRNKGNFPGRFSGRQFSNSRSEMNVSTLELGDSALYLCASSFQGASSTDTQYFGPGTRLTVL.

The chain combines TRBV29-1 with TRBJ1-1; 8 positions agree with TRBD1. The CDR3 is made up of 12 amino acids. Germline CDR1 and CDR2: SQVTM and ANQGSEA. V was pared by 4 bases and J by 11 bases, with 9 bases of the junction left unmatched. CDR3 bases: TGCAGCGTTGGGACAGGGCAGCGGGTTGCTTTCTTT. Translated: CSVGTGQRVAFF. The full variable domain, completed using reference TRBV29-1 and TRBJ1-1, is SAVISQKPSRDICQRGTSLTIQCQVDSQVTMMFWYRQQPGQSLTLIATANQGSEATYESGFVIDKFPISRPNLTFSTLTVSNMSPEDSSIYLCSVGTGQRVAFFGQGTRLTVV.

This chain joins TRBV6-5 and TRBJ1-2; D is possibly TRBD1 (5 bases). Trimming cost V 5 bases and J 1 base, with 8 bases left between them. Per germline, CDR1 MNHEY and CDR2 SVGAGI. The CDR3 has 13 residues. The CDR3 DNA sequence: TGTGCCAGCAGTCAAGGGGTTAACTATGGCTACACCTTC. Translation gives CASSQGVNYGYTF.